This entry lists 25 T cell receptor beta chains sequenced from one sample in a study of T cells in Graves' hyperthyroidism and ophthalmopathy. RNA transcripts yielded amplified TCR beta CDR3 regions. The HTBI primer set served for first-round RT-PCR of the TCR CDR3. A single record per CDR3 protein comes from TCRdb applying MiXCR to the multiplex PCR reads. The data contain hundreds of thousands of distinct CDR3 sequences, over 15% of them singletons. The specimen sequenced was blood. Receptors originate from a woman under 30 with Graves' hyperthyroidism.

Only one count was recorded for this clonotype. The rearrangement links TRBV29-1 to TRBJ2-7, with D perhaps TRBD2 (6 bases). Trimming removed 6 bases at V and 5 bases at J, with 11 bases between. Germline values: CDR1 SQVTM, CDR2 ANQGSEA. The CDR3 has 11 amino acids. CDR3 bases: TGCAGCGTCCGAACGGGGGACGAGCAGTACTTC. The encoded protein is CSVRTGDEQYF.

The chain couples TRBV12-3 or TRBV12-4 to TRBJ1-4, with 8 bases that match TRBD1. The CDR3 has 15 amino acids. The trim removed 5 bases at V and 3 bases at J, leaving 5 bases unmatched. The CDR3: CASSPDRGPNEKLFF. The DNA for the CDR3 is TGTGCCAGCAGTCCCGACAGGGGCCCTAATGAAAAACTGTTTTTT.

The rearrangement uses TRBV7-8 and TRBJ2-1, with D hard to call. Germline V gene lookup returns CDR1 SGHVS and CDR2 FQNEAQ. The CDR3 is 13 residues long. The germline V and J ends were trimmed by 6 bases and 4 bases, with 10 bases remaining between them. CDR3 bases: TGTGCCAGCAGTTCTGCGCTATACAATGAGCAGTTCTTC. It specifies CASSSALYNEQFF.

The table lists this clonotype with a few counts. The chain is built from TRBV13 and TRBJ1-4, with D possibly matching TRBD1 (6 bases). Germline V gives CDR1 PRHDT, CDR2 FYEKMQ (reference sequence). V dropped 0 bases and J dropped 10 bases, with 15 bases sitting between them. CDR3 length equals 15 residues. CDR3 residues: CASSLGAQGSRKLFF. CDR3 nucleotides: TGTGCCAGCAGCTTAGGGGCGCAGGGGAGCCGAAAACTGTTTTTT.

The chain has TRBV7-9 and TRBJ2-1, with no clear D. Germline CDR1 and CDR2: SEHNR and FQNEAQ (reference sequence). V lost 1 base and J lost 9, with 10 bases in between. This CDR3 spans 13 amino acids. The CDR3 loop is CASSLEARTEQFF. The DNA for the CDR3 is TGTGCCAGCAGCTTAGAAGCTCGTACTGAGCAGTTCTTC.

The chain joins TRBV4-2 to TRBJ2-1; TRBD2 agrees at 13 bases. Trimming at V came to 0 bases and at J to 4 bases, leaving 3 bases not matched to a gene. The CDR3 contains 17 residues. Germline V gene sequence: CDR1 LGHNA, CDR2 YNFKEQ. CDR3 sequence reads: CASSQDRTSGGYNEQFF. CDR3 coding DNA: TGTGCCAGCAGCCAAGATCGGACTAGCGGGGGATACAATGAGCAGTTCTTC.

The rearrangement links TRBV7-2 to TRBJ2-3, with TRBD2 matching 10 bases. Germline loops: CDR1 SGHTA, CDR2 FQGNSA. V lost 5 bases to trimming and J lost 2 bases; unmatched junction nucleotides: 4. The CDR3 loop spans 15 amino acids. The CDR3: CASSPTSGYTDTQYF. The CDR3 DNA is TGTGCCAGCAGCCCGACTAGCGGGTACACAGATACGCAGTATTTT.

This clonotype was observed a few times. The rearrangement joins TRBV13 to TRBJ2-7, with D perhaps matching TRBD2 (5 bases). The germline V gene has CDR1 PRHDT and CDR2 FYEKMQ (reference sequence). Trimming shortened V by 2 bases and J by 0 bases, and 11 bases separated the two germline ends. The CDR3 has 15 amino acids. In DNA, the CDR3 is TGTGCCAGCAGCTTAACTCAGCGGTCCTCCTACGAGCAGTACTTC. Protein sequence: CASSLTQRSSYEQYF. Variable domain in full (rest from reference TRBV13 and TRBJ2-7): AAGVIQSPRHLIKEKRETATLKCYPIPRHDTVYWYQQGPGQDPQFLISFYEKMQSDKGSIPDRFSAQQFSDYHSELNMSSLELGDSALYFCASSLTQRSSYEQYFGPGTRLTVT.

This clonotype was recorded many times. This chain uses TRBV11-3 with TRBJ2-3, with D possibly matching TRBD1 (5 bases). The CDR3 runs 14 residues. CDR1 and CDR2 (germline): SGHNT, YENEEA. The V and J ends lost 5 bases and 1 base respectively, with 10 bases between them. CDR3 sequence (DNA): TGTGCCAGCAGCCTCACCAGGGGCACAGATACGCAGTATTTT. Translating gives CASSLTRGTDTQYF.

The V call is TRBV7-9, the J call TRBJ2-3, with 14 nucleotides matching TRBD2. The CDR3 contains 16 residues. In germline, CDR1 is SEHNR, CDR2 FQNEAQ (reference sequence). The trim removed 5 bases at V and 2 bases at J, leaving 3 bases unmatched. The CDR3 nucleotides are TGTGCCAGCAGCACGGGACTAGCGGGAGCCACAGATACGCAGTATTTT. This sequence encodes CASSTGLAGATDTQYF. Supplemented by reference TRBV7-9 and TRBJ2-3, the full variable domain reads DTGVSQNPRHKITKRGQNVTFRCDPISEHNRLYWYRQTLGQGPEFLTYFQNEAQLEKSRLLSDRFSAERPKGSFSTLEIQRTEQGDSAMYLCASSTGLAGATDTQYFGPGTRLTVL.

The genes are TRBV14 and TRBJ2-7; D may match TRBD1 or TRBD2 (5 bases each). This CDR3 is 14 amino acids long. V lost 5 bases and J lost 3, with 14 bases in between. Germline assignment: CDR1 SGHDN and CDR2 FVKESK. The CDR3 bases are TGTGCCAGCAGCTACGGGACGGGGAACTACGAGCAGTACTTC. Protein sequence: CASSYGTGNYEQYF.

This clonotype was observed many times. This chain links TRBV7-9 with TRBJ2-3; 10 bases map to TRBD1. The CDR3 totals 14 residues. Germline loops: CDR1 SEHNR, CDR2 FQNEAQ (reference sequence). V was clipped by 2 bases and J by 5 bases; unmatched bases: 1. The CDR3 DNA reads as TGTGCCAGCAGCTTATGGACAGGGGGAGATACGCAGTATTTT. The encoded protein is CASSLWTGGDTQYF.

The chain links TRBV20-1 to TRBJ2-5, with D unresolved. The V gene's germline CDR1 is DFQATT and CDR2 SNEGSKA (reference sequence). Trimming stripped 0 bases from V and 5 bases from J, with 16 bases between. This CDR3 has 15 residues. In nucleotides, the CDR3 is TGCAGTGCTAGAGATCCCTCTCTCGGTTTGGAGACCCAGTACTTC. Protein product: CSARDPSLGLETQYF.

The V gene is TRBV6-2 or TRBV6-3, the J gene TRBJ2-7; D remains ambiguous. Germline V gene sequence: CDR1 MNHEY, CDR2 SVGEGT. V was cut by 2 bases and J by 6 bases, with 11 bases left in between. The CDR3 is 13 amino acids. CDR3 sequence reads: CASSYRSGSEQYF. The CDR3 DNA reads as TGTGCCAGCAGTTACCGTTCGGGTAGCGAGCAGTACTTC.

This clonotype was seen many times. The DNA for the CDR3 is TGTGCCAGCAGTTCTCGGCTCAATCAGCCCCAGCATTTT. Encoded protein: CASSSRLNQPQHF. The V and J genes are TRBV28 and TRBJ1-5, with D unresolved. Trimming took 4 bases from V and 3 from J, leaving 7 bases between them. The CDR3 extends over 13 amino acids. The germline CDR1 and CDR2 sequences are MDHEN and SYDVKM.

Written as DNA, the CDR3 is TGCAGTGCTTTGGGACAAACCTACGAGCAGTACTTC. Translating it yields CSALGQTYEQYF. The chain recombines TRBV20-1 with TRBJ2-7; weak D call: TRBD1 (6 bases). This CDR3 contains 12 residues. In germline, CDR1 is DFQATT, CDR2 SNEGSKA (reference sequence). V was pared by 5 bases and J by 2 bases, with 10 bases between.

This clonotype appeared many times. This chain connects TRBV5-5 to TRBJ1-2; D not resolved. This CDR3 comprises 13 residues. CDR1 SGHKS and CDR2 YYEKEE come from the germline V gene (reference sequence). Between the trimmed V and J ends, which lost 1 base and 7 bases, there was a span of 11 bases. The CDR3 DNA follows: TGTGCCAGCAGCTTGCGGAGTTCTGGTGGCTACACCTTC. This encodes CASSLRSSGGYTF. Drawing the rest from reference TRBV5-5 and TRBJ1-2, the complete variable domain is DAGVTQSPTHLIKTRGQQVTLRCSPISGHKSVSWYQQVLGQGPQFIFQYYEKEERGRGNFPDRFSARQFPNYSSELNVNALLLGDSALYLCASSLRSSGGYTFGSGTRLTVV.

This clonotype was seen only a few times. The chain is built from TRBV30 and TRBJ2-1; D ambiguous. Trimming took off 1 base at V and 0 bases at J, with 13 bases between the two ends. The CDR3 totals 16 residues. The germline gives CDR1 GTSNPN, CDR2 SVGIG (reference sequence). CDR3 in DNA: TGTGCCTGGAGTGGGCCCTCGGCTAACTCCTACAATGAGCAGTTCTTC. It yields the protein CAWSGPSANSYNEQFF.

The chain couples TRBV27 to TRBJ2-2, with unresolved D. Germline assignment: CDR1 MNHEY and CDR2 SMNVEV (reference sequence). The CDR3 spans 15 residues. Trimming took 5 bases from V and 2 from J, leaving 12 bases between them. The CDR3 is CASSPSRVNTGELFF. The CDR3, as DNA: TGTGCCAGCAGTCCGAGCCGGGTTAACACCGGGGAGCTGTTTTTT.

A remark on this clonotype: Since a much larger clone is just one base distant, this may be a read error. The chain uses TRBV20-1 and TRBJ2-7; 9 positions match TRBD1. This CDR3 has 14 residues. Trimming removed 0 bases from V and 4 bases from J; junction bases left unmatched: 4. CDR1 is DFQATT, CDR2 SNEGSKA, per germline (reference sequence). Here the CDR3 reads CSARDTGGGYEQYF. The CDR3 nucleotides read TGCAGTGCTAGAGATACAGGGGGCGGATACGAGCAGTACTTC.

The sample holds a few counts of this clonotype. The chain is built from TRBV10-2 and TRBJ2-5, with D possibly being TRBD2 (5 bases). The CDR3 is 15 residues long. The germline V and J ends were trimmed by 10 bases and 5 bases, with 23 bases remaining between them. Germline CDR1 reads WSHSY; CDR2 reads SAAADI. DNA for the CDR3: TGCGCCACCTCAGAGGACCCCCGGGGATTGGAGACCCAGTACTTC. It translates to CATSEDPRGLETQYF.

In its sample, this clonotype was seen many times. The gene calls are TRBV6-1 and TRBJ1-2; D might be TRBD1 (6 bases). Germline V gene sequence: CDR1 MNHNS, CDR2 SASEGT. The CDR3 length is 14 residues. The V and J ends lost 4 bases and 2 bases respectively, with 11 bases between them. CDR3 DNA: TGTGCCAGCAGTGCGGACAGCCTAAACTATGGCTACACCTTC. This translates into CASSADSLNYGYTF.

V usage is TRBV24-1 and J usage is TRBJ2-7; maybe TRBD1 (6 bases). The CDR3 runs to 15 residues. V was cut by 2 bases and J by 2 bases, with 12 bases left in between. Germline V gives CDR1 KGHDR, CDR2 SFDVKD. CDR3 protein: CATSDSRDNPYEQYF. CDR3 nucleotide sequence: TGTGCCACCAGTGATTCACGGGACAATCCCTACGAGCAGTACTTC.

The CDR3 DNA is TGCAGTGCGTACGAGAGGGCCGGGGAGCTGTTTTTT. It codes for CSAYERAGELFF. The chain has TRBV20-1 and TRBJ2-2; D perhaps matches TRBD2 (5 bases). Trimming stripped 6 bases from V and 6 bases from J, with 11 bases between. The germline gives CDR1 DFQATT, CDR2 SNEGSKA (reference sequence). The CDR3 extends over 12 amino acids.

This clonotype has just a few counts. This rearrangement joins TRBV6-5 to TRBJ2-5; 11 positions match TRBD2. The trim removed 0 bases at V and 5 bases at J, leaving 8 bases unmatched. This CDR3 is built from 17 residues. Per the germline V gene, CDR1 is MNHEY and CDR2 is SVGAGI. In nucleotides, the CDR3 is TGTGCCAGCAGTTACTCGCCTAGCGGGAGGATGAGGGAGACCCAGTACTTC. It encodes CASSYSPSGRMRETQYF.